This T cell receptor beta chain was identified during a study of blood T cell repertoires in COVID-19. Whole-study context: Acute-phase and convalescent COVID-19 samples originated in the United States, Italy and Spain. Sample material is recorded as cDNA or gDNA derived from T cells, B-cell-depleted T cells, or PBMCs.

Germline CDR1 reads LNHDA; CDR2 reads SQIVND (reference sequence). Trimming took off 7 bases at V and 8 bases at J, with 20 bases between the two ends. There are 14 residues in the CDR3. The data were produced by immunoSEQ multiplex PCR, yet TCRdb's version contains in-frame clones alone and is incomplete. The sample holds some 250,000 clones, about four fifths seen once. The V call is TRBV19, the J call TRBJ1-1; tentatively, D is TRBD1 (5 bases). This TCR derives from a woman older than 75 with COVID-19, enrolled during active disease. The specimen sequenced was peripheral blood. In DNA form, the CDR3 reads TGTGCCAGTACGTATAGGGGAAAACCTATCGAAGCTTTCTTT. Translating gives CASTYRGKPIEAFF.